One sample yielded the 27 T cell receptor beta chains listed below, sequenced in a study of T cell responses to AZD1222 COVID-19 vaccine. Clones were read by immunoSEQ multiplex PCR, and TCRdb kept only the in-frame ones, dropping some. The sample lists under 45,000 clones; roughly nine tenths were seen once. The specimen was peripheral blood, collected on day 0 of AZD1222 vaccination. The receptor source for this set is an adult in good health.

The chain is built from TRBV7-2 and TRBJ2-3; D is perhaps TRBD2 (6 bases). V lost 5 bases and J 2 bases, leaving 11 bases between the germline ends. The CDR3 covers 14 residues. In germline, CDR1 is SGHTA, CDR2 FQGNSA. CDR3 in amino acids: CASSLRDSTDTQYF. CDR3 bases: TGTGCCAGCAGCCTGCGGGACTCCACAGATACGCAGTATTTT.

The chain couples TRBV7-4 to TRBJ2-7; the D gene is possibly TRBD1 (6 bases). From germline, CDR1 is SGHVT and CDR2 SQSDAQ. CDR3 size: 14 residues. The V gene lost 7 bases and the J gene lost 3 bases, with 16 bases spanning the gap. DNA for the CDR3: TGTGCCAGCACCCTGGACAGAGATCTCTACGAGCAGTACTTC. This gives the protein CASTLDRDLYEQYF.

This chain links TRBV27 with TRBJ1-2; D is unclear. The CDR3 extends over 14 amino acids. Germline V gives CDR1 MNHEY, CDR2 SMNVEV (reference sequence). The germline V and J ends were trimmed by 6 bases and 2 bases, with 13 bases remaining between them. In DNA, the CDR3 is TGTGCCAGCAGATTGTCACGGAGAAACTATGGCTACACCTTC. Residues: CASRLSRRNYGYTF.

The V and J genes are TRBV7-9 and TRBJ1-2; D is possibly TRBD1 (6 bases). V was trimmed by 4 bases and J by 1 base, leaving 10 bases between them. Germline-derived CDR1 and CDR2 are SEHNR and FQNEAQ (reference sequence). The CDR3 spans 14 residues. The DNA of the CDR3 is TGTGCCAGCAGCTCCCGACAGGATAACTATGGCTACACCTTC. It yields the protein CASSSRQDNYGYTF.

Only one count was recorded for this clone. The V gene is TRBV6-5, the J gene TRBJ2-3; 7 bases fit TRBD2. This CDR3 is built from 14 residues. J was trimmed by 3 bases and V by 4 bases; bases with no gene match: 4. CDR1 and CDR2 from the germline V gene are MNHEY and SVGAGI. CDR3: CASSSSGETDTQYF. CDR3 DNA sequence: TGTGCCAGCAGTTCGAGCGGGGAGACAGATACGCAGTATTTT.

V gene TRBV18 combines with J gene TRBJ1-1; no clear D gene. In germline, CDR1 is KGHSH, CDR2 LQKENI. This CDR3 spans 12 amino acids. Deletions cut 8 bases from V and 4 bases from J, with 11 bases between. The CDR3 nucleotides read TGTGCCAGCGGGGAGAGAGGCACTGAAGCTTTCTTT. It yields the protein CASGERGTEAFF. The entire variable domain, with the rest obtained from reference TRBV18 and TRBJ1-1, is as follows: NAGVMQNPRHLVRRRGQEARLRCSPMKGHSHVYWYRQLPEEGLKFMVYLQKENIIDESGMPKERFSAEFPKEGPSILRIQQVVRGDSAAYFCASGERGTEAFFGQGTRLTVV.

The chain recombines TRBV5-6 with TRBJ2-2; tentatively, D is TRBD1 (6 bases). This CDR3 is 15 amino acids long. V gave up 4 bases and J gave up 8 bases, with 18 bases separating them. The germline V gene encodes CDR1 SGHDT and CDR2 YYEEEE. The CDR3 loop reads CASSLRDMGRGELFF. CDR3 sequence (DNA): TGTGCCAGCAGCCTCCGGGACATGGGCAGGGGGGAGCTGTTTTTT.

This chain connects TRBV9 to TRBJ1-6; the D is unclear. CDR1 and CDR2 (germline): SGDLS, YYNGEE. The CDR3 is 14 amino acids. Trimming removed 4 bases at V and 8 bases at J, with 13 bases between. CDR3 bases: TGTGCCAGCAGCACCGATGTCCAGGATTCACCCCTCCACTTT. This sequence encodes CASSTDVQDSPLHF.

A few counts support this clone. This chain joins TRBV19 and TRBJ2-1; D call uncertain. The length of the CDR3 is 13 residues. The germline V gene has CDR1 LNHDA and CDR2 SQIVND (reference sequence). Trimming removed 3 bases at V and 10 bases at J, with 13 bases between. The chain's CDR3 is CASSMRSGVEQFF. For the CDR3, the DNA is TGTGCCAGTAGTATGAGATCTGGAGTGGAGCAGTTCTTC. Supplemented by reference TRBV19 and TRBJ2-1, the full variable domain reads DGGITQSPKYLFRKEGQNVTLSCEQNLNHDAMYWYRQDPGQGLRLIYYSQIVNDFQKGDIAEGYSVSREKKESFPLTVTSAQKNPTAFYLCASSMRSGVEQFFGPGTRLTVL.

The CDR3 nucleotides read TGTGCCAGCAGCGATACAGGGGTGGGAGGCACAGATACGCAGTATTTT. It specifies CASSDTGVGGTDTQYF. The chain couples TRBV9 to TRBJ2-3; 7 bases fit TRBD1. V shed 3 bases, J shed 1 base, and the junction held 8 bases outside the gene matches. Per the germline V gene, CDR1 is SGDLS and CDR2 is YYNGEE. CDR3 length: 16 amino acids.

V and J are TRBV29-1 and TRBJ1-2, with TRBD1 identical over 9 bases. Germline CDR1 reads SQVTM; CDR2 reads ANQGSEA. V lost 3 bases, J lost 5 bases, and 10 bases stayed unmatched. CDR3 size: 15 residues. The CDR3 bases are TGCAGCGTTGATCGGGACAGGGACTTGAAATATGGCTACACCTTC. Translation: CSVDRDRDLKYGYTF.

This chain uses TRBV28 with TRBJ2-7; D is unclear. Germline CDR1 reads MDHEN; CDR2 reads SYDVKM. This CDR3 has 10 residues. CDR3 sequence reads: CGTGSYEQYF. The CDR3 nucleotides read TGTGGTACGGGCTCCTACGAGCAGTACTTC.

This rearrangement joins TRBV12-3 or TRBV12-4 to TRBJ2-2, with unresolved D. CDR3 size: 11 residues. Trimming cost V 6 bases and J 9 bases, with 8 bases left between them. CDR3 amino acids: CASSYMWELFF. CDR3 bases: TGTGCCAGCAGCTATATGTGGGAGCTGTTTTTT.

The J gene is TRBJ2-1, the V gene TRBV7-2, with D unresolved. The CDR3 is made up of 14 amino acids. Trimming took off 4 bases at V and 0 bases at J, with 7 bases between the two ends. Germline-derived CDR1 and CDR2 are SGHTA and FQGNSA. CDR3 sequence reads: CASSSFGSYNEQFF. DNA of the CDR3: TGTGCCAGCAGCTCATTTGGCTCCTACAATGAGCAGTTCTTC.

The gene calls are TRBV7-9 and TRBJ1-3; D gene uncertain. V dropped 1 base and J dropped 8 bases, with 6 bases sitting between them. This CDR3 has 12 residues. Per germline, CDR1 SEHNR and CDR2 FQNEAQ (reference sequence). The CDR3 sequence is CASSLVGDTIYF. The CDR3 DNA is TGTGCCAGCAGCTTAGTCGGGGACACCATATATTTT.

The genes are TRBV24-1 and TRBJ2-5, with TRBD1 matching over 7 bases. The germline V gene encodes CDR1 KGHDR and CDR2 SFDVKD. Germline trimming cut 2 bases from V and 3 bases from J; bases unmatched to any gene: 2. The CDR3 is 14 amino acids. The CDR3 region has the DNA TGTGCCACCAGTGATTCTACAGGGGAAGAGACCCAGTACTTC. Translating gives CATSDSTGEETQYF.

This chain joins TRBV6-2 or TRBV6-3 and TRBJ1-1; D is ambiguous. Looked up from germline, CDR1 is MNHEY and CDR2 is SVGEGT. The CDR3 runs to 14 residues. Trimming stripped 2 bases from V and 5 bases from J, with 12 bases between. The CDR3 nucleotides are TGTGCCAGCAGTTACCTTAAAACGAGGACTGAAGCTTTCTTT. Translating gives CASSYLKTRTEAFF.

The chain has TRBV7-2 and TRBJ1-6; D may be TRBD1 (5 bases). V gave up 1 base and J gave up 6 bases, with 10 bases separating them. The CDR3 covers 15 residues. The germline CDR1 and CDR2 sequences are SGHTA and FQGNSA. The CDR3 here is CASSLVSGFNSPLHF. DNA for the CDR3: TGTGCCAGCAGCTTAGTATCAGGGTTTAATTCACCCCTCCACTTT.

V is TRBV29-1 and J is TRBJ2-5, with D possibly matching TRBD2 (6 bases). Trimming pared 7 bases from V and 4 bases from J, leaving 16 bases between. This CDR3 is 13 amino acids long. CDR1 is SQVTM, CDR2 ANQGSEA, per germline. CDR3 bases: TGCAGCGAGGCGGAGGGCCCAGGAGAGACCCAGTACTTC. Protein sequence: CSEAEGPGETQYF.

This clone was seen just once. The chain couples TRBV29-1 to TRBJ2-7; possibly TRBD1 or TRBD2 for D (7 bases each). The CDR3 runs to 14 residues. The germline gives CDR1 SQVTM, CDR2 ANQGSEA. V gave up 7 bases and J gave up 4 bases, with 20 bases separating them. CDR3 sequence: CSASGGEGPYEQYF. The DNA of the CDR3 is TGCAGCGCCTCAGGGGGGGAGGGCCCATACGAGCAGTACTTC.

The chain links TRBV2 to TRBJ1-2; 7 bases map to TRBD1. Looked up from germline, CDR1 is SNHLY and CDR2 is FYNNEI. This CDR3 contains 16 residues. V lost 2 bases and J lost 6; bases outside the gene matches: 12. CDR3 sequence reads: CASSEYIYRGVDGYTF. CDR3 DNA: TGTGCCAGCAGTGAATATATCTACAGGGGAGTTGATGGCTACACCTTC.

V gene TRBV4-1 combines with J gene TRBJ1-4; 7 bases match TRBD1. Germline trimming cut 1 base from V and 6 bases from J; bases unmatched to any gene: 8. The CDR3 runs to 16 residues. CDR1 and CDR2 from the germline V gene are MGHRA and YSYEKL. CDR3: CASSQGGRQGDEKLFF. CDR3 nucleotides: TGCGCCAGCAGCCAAGGCGGGAGACAGGGAGATGAAAAACTGTTTTTT.

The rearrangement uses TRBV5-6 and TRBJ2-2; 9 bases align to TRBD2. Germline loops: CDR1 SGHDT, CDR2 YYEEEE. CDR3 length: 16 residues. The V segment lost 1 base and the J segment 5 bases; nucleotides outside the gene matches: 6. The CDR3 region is CASSLRAGGRTGELFF. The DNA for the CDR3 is TGTGCCAGCAGCTTGAGAGCGGGGGGAAGGACCGGGGAGCTGTTTTTT.

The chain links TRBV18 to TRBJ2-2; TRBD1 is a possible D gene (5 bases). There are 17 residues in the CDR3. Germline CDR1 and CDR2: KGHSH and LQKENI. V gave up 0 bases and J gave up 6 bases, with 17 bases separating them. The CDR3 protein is CASSPPQGRFVAGELFF. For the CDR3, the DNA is TGTGCCAGCTCACCACCGCAGGGCCGGTTTGTTGCCGGGGAGCTGTTTTTT.

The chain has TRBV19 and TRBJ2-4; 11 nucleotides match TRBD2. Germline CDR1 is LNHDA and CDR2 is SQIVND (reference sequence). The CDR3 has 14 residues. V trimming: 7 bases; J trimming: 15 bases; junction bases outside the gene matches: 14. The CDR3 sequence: CASKPTSGKGKLYF. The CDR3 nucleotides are TGTGCCAGTAAGCCGACTAGCGGGAAGGGTAAACTGTACTTC.

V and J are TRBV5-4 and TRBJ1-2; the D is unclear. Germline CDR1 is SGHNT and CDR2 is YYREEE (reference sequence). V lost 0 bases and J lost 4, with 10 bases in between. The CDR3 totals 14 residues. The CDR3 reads CASSLVRDSYGYTF. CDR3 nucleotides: TGTGCCAGCAGCTTGGTTAGGGATTCCTATGGCTACACCTTC.

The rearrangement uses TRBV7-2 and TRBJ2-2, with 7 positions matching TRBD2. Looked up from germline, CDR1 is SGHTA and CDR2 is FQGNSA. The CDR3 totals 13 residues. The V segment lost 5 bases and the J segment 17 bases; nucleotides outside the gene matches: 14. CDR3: CASSPGGGDPSFF. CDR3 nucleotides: TGTGCCAGCAGCCCGGGGGGTGGAGACCCCTCATTTTTT.